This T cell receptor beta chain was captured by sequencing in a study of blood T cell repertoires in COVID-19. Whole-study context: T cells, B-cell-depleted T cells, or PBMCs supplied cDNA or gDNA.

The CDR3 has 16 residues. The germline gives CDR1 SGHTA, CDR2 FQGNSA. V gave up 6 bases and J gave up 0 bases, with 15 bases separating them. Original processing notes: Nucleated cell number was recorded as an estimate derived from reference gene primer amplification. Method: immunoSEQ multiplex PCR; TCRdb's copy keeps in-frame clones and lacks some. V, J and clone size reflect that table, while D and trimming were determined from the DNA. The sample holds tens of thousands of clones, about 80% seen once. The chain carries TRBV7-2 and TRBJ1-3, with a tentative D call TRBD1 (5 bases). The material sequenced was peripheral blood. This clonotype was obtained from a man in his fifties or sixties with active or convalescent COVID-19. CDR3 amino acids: CASRGGYGSSGNTIYF. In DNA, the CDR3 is TGTGCCAGCAGGGGGGGATACGGAAGCTCTGGAAACACCATATATTTT.